This T cell receptor beta chain was captured by sequencing in a study of cytomegalovirus exposure and HLA in healthy donors. In the study overall: Most donors, less than 85% of a few hundred genotyped, fell in the Caucasian-associated ancestry cluster.

Comments on this clone: Its antigen remains unknown.

The PCR made use of 60 Vbeta and 13 Jbeta primers. Study processing details: Unique TCR beta chains numbered around 80 million in a later analysis, with around 10 million shared. Generated by immunoSEQ multiplex PCR, the TCRdb table keeps only in-frame clones and is missing some. V and J calls and clone size are copied from that table; D and trimming were computed from the DNA. The sample has 100,000 to 150,000 clones; 80% are singletons. Study-wide results and caveats: The authors judged a highly shared variant cluster likely a sequencing artifact. High specificity and sensitivity for cytomegalovirus status were reported for the classifier.

Germline-derived CDR1 and CDR2 are SGHTA and FQGNSA. Trimming cost V 5 bases and J 3 bases, with 22 bases left between them. This CDR3 is 18 amino acids long. The source of this sequence is a man aged 25-45 years in good health and CMV-seropositive. The sequencing sample was made of PBMCs. This chain uses TRBV7-2 with TRBJ1-4; D might be TRBD1 (6 bases). Written as DNA, the CDR3 is TGTGCCAGCAGCCCGTCTCGGCTACAGGGTTCAGCTAATGAAAAACTGTTTTTT. This codes for CASSPSRLQGSANEKLFF.